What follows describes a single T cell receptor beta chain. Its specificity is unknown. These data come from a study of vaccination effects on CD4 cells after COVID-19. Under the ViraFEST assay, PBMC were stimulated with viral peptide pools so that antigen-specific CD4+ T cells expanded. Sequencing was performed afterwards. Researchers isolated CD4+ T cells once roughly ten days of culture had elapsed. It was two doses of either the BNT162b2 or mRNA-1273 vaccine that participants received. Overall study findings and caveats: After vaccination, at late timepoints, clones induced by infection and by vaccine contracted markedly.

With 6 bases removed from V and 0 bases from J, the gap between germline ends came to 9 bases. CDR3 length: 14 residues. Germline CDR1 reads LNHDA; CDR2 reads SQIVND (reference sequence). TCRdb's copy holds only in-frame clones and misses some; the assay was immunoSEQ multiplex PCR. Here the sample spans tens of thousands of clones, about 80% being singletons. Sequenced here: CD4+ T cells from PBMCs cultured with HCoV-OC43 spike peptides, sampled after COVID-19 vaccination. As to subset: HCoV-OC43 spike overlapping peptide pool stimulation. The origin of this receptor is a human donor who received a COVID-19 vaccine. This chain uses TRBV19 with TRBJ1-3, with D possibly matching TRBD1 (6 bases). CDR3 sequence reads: CASRDRSSGNTIYF. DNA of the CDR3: TGTGCCAGTAGGGACAGAAGCTCTGGAAACACCATATATTTT.